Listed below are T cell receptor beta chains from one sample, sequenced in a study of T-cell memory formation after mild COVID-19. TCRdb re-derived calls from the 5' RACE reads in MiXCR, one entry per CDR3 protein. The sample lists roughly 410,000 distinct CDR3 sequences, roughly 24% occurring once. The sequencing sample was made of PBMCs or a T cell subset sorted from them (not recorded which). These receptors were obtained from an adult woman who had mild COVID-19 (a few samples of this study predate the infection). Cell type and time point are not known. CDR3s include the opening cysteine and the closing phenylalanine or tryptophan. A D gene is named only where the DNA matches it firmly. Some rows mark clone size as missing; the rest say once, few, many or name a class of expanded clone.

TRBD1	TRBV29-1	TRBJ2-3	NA	CSVEVGTGFTDTQYF	TGCAGCGTTGAGGTCGGGACAGGTTTCACAGATACGCAGTATTTT
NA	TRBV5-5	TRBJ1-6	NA	CASSLAGWRENSPLHF	TGTGCCAGCAGCTTGGCCGGTTGGCGCGAGAATTCACCCCTCCACTTT
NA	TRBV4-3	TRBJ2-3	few	CASSQDQGGTDTQYF	TGCGCCAGCAGCCAAGATCAGGGGGGAACAGATACGCAGTATTTT
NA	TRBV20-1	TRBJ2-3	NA	CSARGVGTDTQYF	TGCAGTGCTAGGGGGGTGGGCACAGATACGCAGTATTTT
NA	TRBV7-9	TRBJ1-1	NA	CASSTGRVLNTEAFF	TGTGCCAGCAGCACAGGAAGGGTACTGAACACTGAAGCTTTCTTT
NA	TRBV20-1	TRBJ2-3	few	CSARGEGITDTQYF	TGCAGTGCCAGGGGGGAGGGGATAACAGATACGCAGTATTTT
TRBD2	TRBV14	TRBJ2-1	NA	CASYGSGSHYNEQFF	TGTGCCAGCTACGGTAGCGGGAGCCACTACAATGAGCAGTTCTTC
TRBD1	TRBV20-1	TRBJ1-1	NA	CSARDLIQGSHGSTEAFF	TGCAGTGCTAGAGATTTAATACAGGGGAGTCACGGTAGCACTGAAGCTTTCTTT
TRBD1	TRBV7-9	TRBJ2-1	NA	CASSLRDRVYNEQFF	TGTGCCAGCAGCCTACGGGACAGGGTCTACAATGAGCAGTTCTTC
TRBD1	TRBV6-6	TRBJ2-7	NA	CASSYRWTGDYEQYF	TGTGCCAGCAGTTACCGTTGGACAGGGGACTACGAGCAGTACTTC
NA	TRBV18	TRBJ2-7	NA	CASSPYIGYEQYF	TGTGCCAGCTCACCTTACATAGGCTACGAGCAGTACTTC
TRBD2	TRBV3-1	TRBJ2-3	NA	CASSQRLAGDTDTQYF	TGTGCCAGCAGCCAGCGACTAGCGGGGGACACAGATACGCAGTATTTT
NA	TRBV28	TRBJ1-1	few	CAIPGRSNTEAFF	TGTGCCATTCCGGGACGGTCGAACACTGAAGCTTTCTTT
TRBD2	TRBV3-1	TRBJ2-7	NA	CASSRGTSGYSYEQYF	TGTGCCAGCAGCCGAGGGACTAGCGGTTACTCCTACGAGCAGTACTTC